The 4 T cell receptor beta chains presented below share a single source sample, sequenced in a study of identifying expanded T cells in peripheral blood (dated by TCRdb to the late 2010s). The receptor library was made with the immunoSEQ multiplex PCR assay. Drawn from immuneACCESS, this table holds only the in-frame rearrangements with V and J called that TCRdb kept. Clones are partly lost; checked studies trace under half to an unresolved V gene and leave the rest unexplained. For this sample there are some 97,000 clones; over 75% appear just once. The leading ten clones occupy 5% to 6.5% of the sample. The material sequenced was blood. These receptors originate from a person aged 18 to 70 in good health.

The gene calls are TRBV6-1 and TRBJ1-2; D may be TRBD1 (6 bases). V lost 6 bases and J lost 8, with 13 bases in between. The CDR3 totals 12 residues. Germline lookup yields CDR1 MNHNS and CDR2 SASEGT. The CDR3: CASRQSRGGYTF. The CDR3 nucleotides are TGTGCCAGCAGACAGAGCAGGGGCGGCTACACCTTC.

CDR3 amino acids: CASSPRGVQFF. Written as DNA, the CDR3 is TGTGCCAGCTCACCAAGGGGGGTGCAGTTCTTC. V is TRBV18 and J is TRBJ2-1, with D perhaps given as TRBD1 or TRBD2 (6 bases each). V gave up 2 bases and J gave up 12 bases, with 8 bases separating them. The CDR3 extends over 11 amino acids. Germline V gives CDR1 KGHSH, CDR2 LQKENI.

This clone has just one count. This chain uses TRBV5-1 with TRBJ2-3; TRBD2 might be the D (6 bases). The V gene lost 4 bases and the J gene lost 1 base, with 10 bases spanning the gap. The CDR3 loop spans 14 amino acids. The germline gives CDR1 SGHRS, CDR2 YFSETQ. CDR3 bases: TGCGCCAGCAGCCTCCGACTAGGCACAGATACGCAGTATTTT. Protein: CASSLRLGTDTQYF.

V and J are TRBV5-1 and TRBJ1-1; unclear D gene. Germline assignment: CDR1 SGHRS and CDR2 YFSETQ. CDR3 size: 16 residues. V dropped 0 bases and J dropped 1 base, with 13 bases sitting between them. The CDR3 protein is CASSLEGSRSNTEAFF. In DNA form, the CDR3 reads TGCGCCAGCAGCTTGGAAGGGTCTAGGTCGAACACTGAAGCTTTCTTT.